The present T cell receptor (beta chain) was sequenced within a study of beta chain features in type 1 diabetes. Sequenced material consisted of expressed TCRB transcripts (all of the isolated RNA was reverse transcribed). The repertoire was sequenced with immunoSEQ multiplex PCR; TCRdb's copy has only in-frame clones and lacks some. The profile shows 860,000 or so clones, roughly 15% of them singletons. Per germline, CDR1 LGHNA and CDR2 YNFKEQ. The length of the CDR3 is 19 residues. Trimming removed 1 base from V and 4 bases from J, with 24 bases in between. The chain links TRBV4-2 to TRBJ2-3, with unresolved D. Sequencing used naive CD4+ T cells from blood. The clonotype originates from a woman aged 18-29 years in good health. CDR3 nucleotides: TGTGCCAGCAGCCAAGCTCGGTCGGTGGGTACGCGACGGTCAGATACGCAGTATTTT. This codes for CASSQARSVGTRRSDTQYF.